This T cell receptor (beta chain) is from a study of OX40 agonist ivuxolimab in advanced cancers. Notes on the research overall: Ivuxolimab was an agonistic, fully human IgG2 monoclonal antibody directed against OX40 (CD134), a costimulatory receptor. Intravenous ivuxolimab was administered to patients every 2 weeks at six dose levels: 0.01, 0.1, 0.3, 1.5, 3 and 10 mg/kg. Of the roughly 54 dose-escalation patients, hepatocellular carcinoma was present in about 20, melanoma in some 15, renal cell carcinoma in 9 and head and neck cancer in 9. The dose-escalation cohort was about 87% male with a mean age of approximately 59 years, ranging from roughly 20 to 85. Prior anti-PD-1, anti-PD-L1 or anti-CTLA-4 therapy was permitted, and checkpoint inhibitors had been received by roughly 40% of dose-escalation patients. Partial responses were achieved by three dose-escalation patients, of whom one had hepatocellular carcinoma and two had cutaneous melanoma. The purpose of peripheral TCRbeta sequencing was to test whether ivuxolimab changed TCR sequence diversity and led to clonal T-cell expansion. The paper describes the monotherapy dose-escalation part (N = 52 patients) of the phase I trial of ivuxolimab. Beyond this particular receptor, the publication reports: At doses of 0.1 to 3.0 mg/kg, clonal expansion of both CD4+ and CD8+ T cells in blood was seen between baseline and week 6. Low levels of normalized T-cell clonal expansion were also seen in some patients who did not respond. Partial responders in the 0.1-3.0 mg/kg groups had among the lowest normalized peripheral clonal expansion, especially among CD8+ T cells. The antigen specificity of the clonally expanded peripheral T cells was not determined. On average, CD8+ T cells showed more expanded clones than CD4+ T cells after ivuxolimab.

Of note for this clone: Its antigen is currently not known. There are no base qualities to consult, and no much larger clone falls within one base.

The CDR1 and CDR2 encoded by the germline V gene are MDHEN and SYDVKM. The CDR3 numbers 14 residues from cysteine through phenylalanine. Only the CDR3 DNA is retained, 42 bases long and in frame from the first base. V loses 6 bases at its end and J loses 1 base; junction bases beyond the gene matches: 5. The trial excluded patients who had a history of autoimmune disease or were on systemic immunosuppression. Peripheral blood for TCR sequencing was drawn from every dose cohort at baseline, at cycle 4 day 1 and at cycle 7 day 1. Samples came from an open-label, multicenter, first-in-human phase I dose-escalation trial of ivuxolimab. Adults with locally advanced or metastatic head and neck squamous cell, hepatocellular, melanoma or renal cell carcinoma were enrolled in the trial. CD4+ and CD8+ T cells were sorted separately from peripheral blood before TCR sequencing. To sequence the TCRbeta CDR3 region, genomic DNA was isolated from the sorted cells. The immunoSEQ Assay was used to sequence the TCRbeta CDR3 regions. TCRdb took over this immuneACCESS table, retaining in-frame rearrangements with V and J assigned. Such tables are incomplete; in checked studies, under half of the missing clones stem from an unresolved V gene, and the remainder is unexplained. The sample table contains tens of thousands of clones; only one count was recorded for about 83% of them. Approximately 4.5% of the sample belongs to the ten largest clones.

The sequence was obtained from an adult with an advanced solid tumor such as melanoma, head and neck, liver or kidney cancer. The material sequenced was CD4+ or CD8+ T cells sorted from blood, taken in a trial of the OX40 agonist ivuxolimab. The V and J segments used are TRBV28 and TRBJ1-1, with 7 bases matching TRBD1. This receptor has the CDR3 CASRLGQENTEAFF. The DNA is TGTGCCAGCAGGCTCGGACAGGAGAACACTGAAGCTTTCTTT.